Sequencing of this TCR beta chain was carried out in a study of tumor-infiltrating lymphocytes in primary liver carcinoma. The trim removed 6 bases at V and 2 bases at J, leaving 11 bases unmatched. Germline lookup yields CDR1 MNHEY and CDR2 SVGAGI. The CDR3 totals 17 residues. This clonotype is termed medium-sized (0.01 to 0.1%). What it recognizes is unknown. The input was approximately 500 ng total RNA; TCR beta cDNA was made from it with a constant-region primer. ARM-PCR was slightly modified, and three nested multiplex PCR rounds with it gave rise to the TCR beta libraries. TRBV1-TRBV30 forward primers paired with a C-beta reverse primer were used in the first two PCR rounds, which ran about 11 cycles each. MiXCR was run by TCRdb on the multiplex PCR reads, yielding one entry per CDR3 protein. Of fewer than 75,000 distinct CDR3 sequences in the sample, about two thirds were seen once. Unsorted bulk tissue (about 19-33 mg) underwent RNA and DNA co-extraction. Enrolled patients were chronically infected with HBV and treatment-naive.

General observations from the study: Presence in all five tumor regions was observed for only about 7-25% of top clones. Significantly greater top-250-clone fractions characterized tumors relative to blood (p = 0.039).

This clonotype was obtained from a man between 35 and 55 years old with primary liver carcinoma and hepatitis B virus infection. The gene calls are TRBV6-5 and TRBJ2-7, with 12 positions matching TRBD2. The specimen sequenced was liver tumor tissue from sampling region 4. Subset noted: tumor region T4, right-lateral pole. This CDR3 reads CASRTLTSGRPTYEQYF. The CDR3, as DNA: TGTGCCAGCAGGACATTGACTAGCGGGAGACCAACCTACGAGCAGTACTTC.